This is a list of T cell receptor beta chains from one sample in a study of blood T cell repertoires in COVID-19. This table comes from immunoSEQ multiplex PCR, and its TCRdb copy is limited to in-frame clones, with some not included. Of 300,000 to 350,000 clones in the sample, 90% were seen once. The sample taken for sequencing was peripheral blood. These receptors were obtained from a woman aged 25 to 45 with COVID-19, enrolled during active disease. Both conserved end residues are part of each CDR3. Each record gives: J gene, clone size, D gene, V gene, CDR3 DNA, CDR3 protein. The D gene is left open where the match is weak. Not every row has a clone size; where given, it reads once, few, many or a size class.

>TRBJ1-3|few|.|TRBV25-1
TGTGCCAGCAGTGAGGAGCGCTCTGGAAACACCATATATTTT
CASSEERSGNTIYF
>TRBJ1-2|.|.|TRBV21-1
TGTGCCAGCAGCACCGGGACTGGCGGTAACTATGGCTACACCTTC
CASSTGTGGNYGYTF
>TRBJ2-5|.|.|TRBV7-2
TGTGCCAGCAGCTCAGACAGGTTTCAAGAGACCCAGTACTTC
CASSSDRFQETQYF
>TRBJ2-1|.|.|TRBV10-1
TGCGCCAGCAGTGAGTACGGGGTGGGCAATGAGCAGTTCTTC
CASSEYGVGNEQFF
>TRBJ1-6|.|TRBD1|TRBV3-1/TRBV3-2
TGTGCCAGCAGCCAGGACAGGGTTTCACCCCTCCACTTT
CASSQDRVSPLHF
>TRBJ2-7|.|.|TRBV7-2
TGTGCCAGCAGCTTAAACAGGCCCTACGAGCAGTACTTC
CASSLNRPYEQYF
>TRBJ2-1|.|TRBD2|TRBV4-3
TGCGCCAGCAGCCAAGAGAGGGGACTAGAGTATGAGCAGTTCTTC
CASSQERGLEYEQFF
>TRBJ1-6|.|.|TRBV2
TGTGCCAGCCGACAGGACCGAAGGTCACCCCTCCACTTT
CASRQDRRSPLHF
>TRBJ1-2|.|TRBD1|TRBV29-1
TGCAGCGTTCTACAGGGGAGAGGCTACACCTTC
CSVLQGRGYTF
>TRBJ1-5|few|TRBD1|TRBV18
TGTGCCAGCTCGACAGGGACGGATAATCAGCCCCAGCATTTT
CASSTGTDNQPQHF
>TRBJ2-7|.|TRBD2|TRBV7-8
TGTGCCAGCAGCTTACTTACTAGCGGGAGTCCCTACGAGCAGTACTTC
CASSLLTSGSPYEQYF
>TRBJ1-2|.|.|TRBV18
TGTGCCAGCTCACCCGGGCAGGGGAAGAGGTATGGCTACACCTTC
CASSPGQGKRYGYTF
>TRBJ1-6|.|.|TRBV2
TGTGCCAGCAGGGGGGGGGCCCTCCACTTT
CASRGGALHF
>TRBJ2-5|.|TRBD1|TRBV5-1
TGCGCCAGCAGCCCAACAGGGGAAGAGACCCAGTACTTC
CASSPTGEETQYF
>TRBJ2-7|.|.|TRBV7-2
TGTGCCAGCAGCTTAGGGGCAACACGACAATCGGAGCAGTACTTC
CASSLGATRQSEQYF
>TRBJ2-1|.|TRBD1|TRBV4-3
TGCGCCAGCAGCCCACTGGGACAGGGGGCCTACAATGAGCAGTTCTTC
CASSPLGQGAYNEQFF
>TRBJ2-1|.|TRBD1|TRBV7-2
TGTGCCAGCAGCCACCCCGGGACAGGGGATGAGCAGTTCTTC
CASSHPGTGDEQFF
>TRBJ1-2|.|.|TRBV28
TGTGCCAGCAGGTCTAACCCTAACTATGGCTACACCTTC
CASRSNPNYGYTF
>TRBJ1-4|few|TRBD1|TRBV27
TGTGCCAGCAGTATAAGACCGGGACAGGAGGATGAAAAACTGTTTTTT
CASSIRPGQEDEKLFF
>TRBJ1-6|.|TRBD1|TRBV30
TGTGCCTGGAGTGCGGGACAGGGCTCACCCCTCCACTTT
CAWSAGQGSPLHF